This TCR beta chain was captured in a study of shared clonotypes between healthy human individuals. Study-wide background: There were three CD4 naive, three CD4 memory, two CD8 naive and one CD8 memory plates per donor.

On this clone: Its antigen remains unidentified.

Only in-frame clones appear in the TCRdb table, and some are missing; sequencing was by immunoSEQ multiplex PCR. The sample yields around 1.6 million clones, around 98% seen once. The CDR3 length is 15 residues. Trimming pared 5 bases from V and 0 bases from J, leaving 14 bases between. The germline CDR1 and CDR2 sequences are SGHNT and YYREEE (reference sequence). The split of CD4+ cells yielded CD45RA+ naive and CD45RA-negative memory subsets. Study outcomes and limitations: In a few donors, around 4.5% of naive CD4 clonotypes appeared in common.

The V and J genes are TRBV5-4 and TRBJ2-5; D perhaps matches TRBD1 (5 bases). The source of this sequence is a young man in good health. Sequenced material: naive CD4+ T cells sorted from blood. Stated subset: CD45RA+ positively selected. DNA of the CDR3: TGTGCCAGCAGTTCTACGACAGAGTACCAAGAGACCCAGTACTTC. Translation: CASSSTTEYQETQYF.